This T cell receptor beta chain came from a study of OX40 agonist ivuxolimab in advanced cancers. Study-level points and caveats: Expanded clones were, on average, more numerous in CD8+ T cells than in CD4+. Both blood CD4+ and CD8+ T cells showed clonal growth by week 6 at 0.1 to 3.0 mg/kg. Partial responders dosed at 0.1-3.0 mg/kg displayed clonal expansion ranking among the lowest.

V lost 7 bases, J lost 5 bases, and 18 bases lay in between. Looked up from germline, CDR1 is SGHTA and CDR2 is FQGNSA. The length of the CDR3 is 15 residues. Comments on this clone: Its antigen is not identified.

TCRdb's copy holds only in-frame clones and misses some; the assay was immunoSEQ multiplex PCR. This sample has about 89,000 clones, with around nine tenths found just once. Baseline, cycle 4 day 1, and cycle 7 day 1 were the blood sampling points. The chain joins TRBV7-2 to TRBJ2-1; maybe TRBD2 (5 bases). The source is an adult with an advanced solid tumor such as melanoma, head and neck, liver or kidney cancer. This specimen consisted of CD4+ or CD8+ T cells sorted from blood, obtained in a trial of the OX40 agonist ivuxolimab. CDR3 sequence (DNA): TGTGCCAGCACGACCGACGGACGGGGAAACAATGAGCAGTTCTTC. Translated: CASTTDGRGNNEQFF.